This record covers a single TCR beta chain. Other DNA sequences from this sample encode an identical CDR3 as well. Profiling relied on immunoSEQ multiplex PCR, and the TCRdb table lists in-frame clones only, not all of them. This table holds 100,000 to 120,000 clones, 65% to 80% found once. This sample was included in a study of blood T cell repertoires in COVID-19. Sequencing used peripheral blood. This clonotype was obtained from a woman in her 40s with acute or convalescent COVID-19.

CDR3 residues: CASSPGGNYGYTF. The CDR3 DNA sequence: TGTGCCAGCAGCCCAGGGGGAAACTATGGCTACACCTTC. This sequence joins TRBV6-5 and TRBJ1-2; TRBD1 matches at 7 bases. The germline CDR1 and CDR2 sequences are MNHEY and SVGAGI. Unmatched junction bases numbered 3, after V lost 6 bases and J lost 2 bases. The CDR3 is made up of 13 amino acids.